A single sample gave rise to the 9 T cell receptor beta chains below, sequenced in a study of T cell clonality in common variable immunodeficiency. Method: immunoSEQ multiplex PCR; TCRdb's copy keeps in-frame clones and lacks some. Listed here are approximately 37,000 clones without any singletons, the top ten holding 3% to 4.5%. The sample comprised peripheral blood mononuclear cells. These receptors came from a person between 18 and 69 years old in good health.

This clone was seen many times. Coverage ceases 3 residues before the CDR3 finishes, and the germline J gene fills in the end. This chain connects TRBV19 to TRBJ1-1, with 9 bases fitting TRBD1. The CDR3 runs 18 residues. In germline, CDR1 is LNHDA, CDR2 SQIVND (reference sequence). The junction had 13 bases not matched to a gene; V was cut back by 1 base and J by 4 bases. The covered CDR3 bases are TGTGCCAGTAGTATAGTCGAAACCGGGACAGGGAGTCTCACTGAA. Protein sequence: CASSIVETGTGSLTE. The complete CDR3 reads CASSIVETGTGSLTEAFF.

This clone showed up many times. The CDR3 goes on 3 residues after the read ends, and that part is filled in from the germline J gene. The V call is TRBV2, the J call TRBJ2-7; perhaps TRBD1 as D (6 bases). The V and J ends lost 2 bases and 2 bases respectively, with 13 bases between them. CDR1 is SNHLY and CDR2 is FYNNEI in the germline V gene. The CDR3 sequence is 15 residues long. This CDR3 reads CASSERQGRAYEQYF. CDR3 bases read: TGTGCCAGCAGTGAACGGCAGGGGCGGGCCTACGAG.

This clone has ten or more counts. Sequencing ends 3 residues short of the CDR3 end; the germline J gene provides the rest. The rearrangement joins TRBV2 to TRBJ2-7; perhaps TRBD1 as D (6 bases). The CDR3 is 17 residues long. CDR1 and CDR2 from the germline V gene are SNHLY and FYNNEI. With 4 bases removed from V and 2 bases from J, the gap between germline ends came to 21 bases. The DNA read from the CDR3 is TGTGCCAGCAGTGGGACGCGAAGGACAGTACCACCCTACGAG. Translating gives CASSGTRRTVPPYE. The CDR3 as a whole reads CASSGTRRTVPPYEQYF. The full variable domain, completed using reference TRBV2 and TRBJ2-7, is EPEVTQTPSHQVTQMGQEVILRCVPISNHLYFYWYRQILGQKVEFLVSFYNNEISEKSEIFDDQFSVERPDGSNFTLKIRSTKLEDSAMYFCASSGTRRTVPPYEQYFGPGTRLTVT.

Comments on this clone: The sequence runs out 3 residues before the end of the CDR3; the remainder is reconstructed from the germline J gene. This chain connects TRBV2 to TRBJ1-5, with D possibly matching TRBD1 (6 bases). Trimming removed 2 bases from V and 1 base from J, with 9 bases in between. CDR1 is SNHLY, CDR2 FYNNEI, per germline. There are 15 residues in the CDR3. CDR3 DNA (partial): TGTGCCAGCAGTGAACAGGGGCTCAGCAATCAGCCC. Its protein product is CASSEQGLSNQP. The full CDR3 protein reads CASSEQGLSNQPQHF.

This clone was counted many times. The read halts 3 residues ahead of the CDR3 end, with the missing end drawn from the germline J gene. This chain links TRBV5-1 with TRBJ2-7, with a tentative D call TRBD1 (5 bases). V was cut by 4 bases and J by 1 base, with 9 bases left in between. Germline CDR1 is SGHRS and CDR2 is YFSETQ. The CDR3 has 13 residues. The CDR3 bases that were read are TGCGCCAGCAGCCCAGACAGTTCCTACGAG. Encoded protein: CASSPDSSYE. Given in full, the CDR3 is CASSPDSSYEQYF. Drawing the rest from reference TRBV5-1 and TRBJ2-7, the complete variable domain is KAGVTQTPRYLIKTRGQQVTLSCSPISGHRSVSWYQQTPGQGLQFLFEYFSETQRNKGNFPGRFSGRQFSNSRSEMNVSTLELGDSALYLCASSPDSSYEQYFGPGTRLTVT.

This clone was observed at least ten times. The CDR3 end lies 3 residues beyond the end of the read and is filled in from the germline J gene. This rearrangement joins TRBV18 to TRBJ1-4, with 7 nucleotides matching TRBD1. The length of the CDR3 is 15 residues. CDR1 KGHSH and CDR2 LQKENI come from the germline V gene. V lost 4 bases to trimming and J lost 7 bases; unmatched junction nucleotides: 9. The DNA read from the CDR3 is TGTGCCAGCTCACACCCTGACAGGGAGGGTGAAAAA. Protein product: CASSHPDREGEK. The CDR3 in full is CASSHPDREGEKLFF. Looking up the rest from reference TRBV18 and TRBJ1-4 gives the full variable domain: NAGVMQNPRHLVRRRGQEARLRCSPMKGHSHVYWYRQLPEEGLKFMVYLQKENIIDESGMPKERFSAEFPKEGPSILRIQQVVRGDSAAYFCASSHPDREGEKLFFGSGTQLSVL.

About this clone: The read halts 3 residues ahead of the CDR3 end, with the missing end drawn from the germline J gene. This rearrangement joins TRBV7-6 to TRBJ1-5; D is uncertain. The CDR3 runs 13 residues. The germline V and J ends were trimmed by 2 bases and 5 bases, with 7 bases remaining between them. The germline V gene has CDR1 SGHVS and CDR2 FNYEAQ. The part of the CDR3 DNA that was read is TGTGCCAGCAGCTTAAGGCGGGATCAGCCC. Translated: CASSLRRDQP. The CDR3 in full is CASSLRRDQPQHF.

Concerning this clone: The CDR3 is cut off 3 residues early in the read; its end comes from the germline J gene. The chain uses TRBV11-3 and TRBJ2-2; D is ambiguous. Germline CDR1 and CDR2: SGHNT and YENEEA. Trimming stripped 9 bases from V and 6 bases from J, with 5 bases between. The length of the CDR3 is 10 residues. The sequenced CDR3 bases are TGTGCCAGGGTAGCCGGGGAG. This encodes CARVAGE. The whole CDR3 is CARVAGELFF. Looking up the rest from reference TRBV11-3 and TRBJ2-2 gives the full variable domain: EAGVVQSPRYKIIEKKQPVAFWCNPISGHNTLYWYLQNLGQGPELLIRYENEEAVDDSQLPKDRFSAERLKGVDSTLKIQPAELGDSAVYLCARVAGELFFGEGSRLTVL.

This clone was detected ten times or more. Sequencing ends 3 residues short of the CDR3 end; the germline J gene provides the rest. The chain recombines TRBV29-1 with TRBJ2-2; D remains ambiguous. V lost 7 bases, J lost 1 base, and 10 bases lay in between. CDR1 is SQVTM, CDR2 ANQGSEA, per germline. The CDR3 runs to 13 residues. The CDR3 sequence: CSAGDWNTGELFF. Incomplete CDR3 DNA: TGCAGCGCCGGCGACTGGAACACCGGGGAG.